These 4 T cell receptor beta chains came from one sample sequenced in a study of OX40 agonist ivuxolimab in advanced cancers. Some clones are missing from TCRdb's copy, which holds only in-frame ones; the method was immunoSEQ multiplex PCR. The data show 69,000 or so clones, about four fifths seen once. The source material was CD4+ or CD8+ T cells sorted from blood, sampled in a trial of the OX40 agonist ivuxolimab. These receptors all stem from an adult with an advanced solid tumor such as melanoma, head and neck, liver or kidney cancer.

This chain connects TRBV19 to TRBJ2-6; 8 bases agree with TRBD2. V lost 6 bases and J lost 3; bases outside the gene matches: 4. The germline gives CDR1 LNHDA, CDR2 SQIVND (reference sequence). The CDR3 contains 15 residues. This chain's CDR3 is CASSGGDYGANVLTF. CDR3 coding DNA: TGTGCCAGTAGCGGGGGGGACTATGGGGCCAACGTCCTGACTTTC.

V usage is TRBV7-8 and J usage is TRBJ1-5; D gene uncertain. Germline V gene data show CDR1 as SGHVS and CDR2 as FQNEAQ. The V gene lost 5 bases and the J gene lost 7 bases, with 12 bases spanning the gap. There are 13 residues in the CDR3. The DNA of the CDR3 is TGTGCCAGCAGCCCCCACCCCGACCAGCCCCAGCATTTT. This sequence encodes CASSPHPDQPQHF.

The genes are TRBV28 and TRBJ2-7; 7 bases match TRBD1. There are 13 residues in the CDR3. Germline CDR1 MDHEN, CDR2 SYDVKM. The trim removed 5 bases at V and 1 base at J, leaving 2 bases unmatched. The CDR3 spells CASSPGQSYEQYF. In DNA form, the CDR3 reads TGTGCCAGCAGTCCGGGACAGTCCTACGAGCAGTACTTC.

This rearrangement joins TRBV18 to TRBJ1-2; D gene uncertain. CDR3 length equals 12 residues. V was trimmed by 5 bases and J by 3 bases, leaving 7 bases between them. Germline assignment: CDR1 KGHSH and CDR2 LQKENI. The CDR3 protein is CASSITDYGYTF. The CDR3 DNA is TGTGCCAGCTCAATTACAGACTATGGCTACACCTTC.